Sequencing of this T cell receptor (beta chain) was carried out in a study of siplizumab effects on memory and regulatory T cells. Study results and limitations: No assignable naive or memory phenotype existed for roughly 80-96% of proliferating CD4+ or CD8+ clones.

Notes on this clone: No antigen is known for it.

The CDR3 is 15 amino acids. Germline CDR1 is SGHAT and CDR2 is FQNNGV. V was pared by 6 bases and J by 6 bases, with 17 bases between. Using immunoSEQ multiplex PCR, the repertoire was profiled, and TCRdb retains in-frame clones only, with some absent. The sample holds approximately 75,000 clones, 93% seen once. This clonotype was obtained from a human donor in good health. Sequenced sample: CD8+ T cells sorted from blood. The V gene is TRBV11-2, the J gene TRBJ2-2, with D possibly matching TRBD2 (6 bases). For the CDR3, the DNA is TGTGCCAGCAGGTCGACGGGGGTTGGGTCCGGGGAGCTGTTTTTT. Its protein is CASRSTGVGSGELFF.